This T cell receptor (beta chain) originates from a study of T-cell reconstitution after alpha-beta-depleted transplantation in children. This clonotype was counted many times. Its target is unknown. Study findings and constraints: Two months or so post-transplant, alpha-beta T cells reportedly derived from several hundred expanded graft clones. Several patients had high TCRbeta diversity at day 60; it came from surviving recipient T cells and thymic progenitors.

Unique molecular identifiers were used to barcode this TCRbeta library. TCRdb called the PCR reads again in MiXCR, with one record for every CDR3 protein. Altogether about 240,000 distinct CDR3 sequences are present, roughly 23% being singletons, with the ten largest covering roughly 2.7%. This clonotype was obtained from a girl aged 2 to 9 with Fanconi anemia, due to receive a stem cell transplant. The source material was PBMCs, sampled before TCRalphabeta/CD19-depleted stem cell transplant.

CDR3 sequence: CSARARTSTDTQYF. The CDR3 DNA reads TGCAGTGCTCGGGCCCGAACAAGCACAGATACGCAGTATTTT. The genes are TRBV20-1 and TRBJ2-3; D is undetermined. The CDR3 runs to 14 residues. Trimming pared 5 bases from V and 0 bases from J, leaving 12 bases between. Germline V lookup: CDR1 DFQATT, CDR2 SNEGSKA (reference sequence).